This T cell receptor beta chain was observed in a study of T-cell reconstitution after alpha-beta-depleted transplantation in children. About this clonotype: Its target is unknown.

Preparation of the TCRbeta library was carried out with unique molecular identifiers. TCRdb ran MiXCR on the PCR reads and lists one entry per CDR3 protein. The sample records around 440,000 distinct CDR3 sequences, around 15% being singletons. This CDR3 region has 12 residues. Trimming shortened V by 4 bases and J by 7 bases, and 11 bases separated the two germline ends. Regarding the study as a whole: T-cell counts and diversity at one year following transplant were attributed mainly to newly produced T cells. Where some patients showed high TCRbeta diversity at day 60, it came from recipient T cells and thymic progenitors that had survived. Two months or so post-transplant, alpha-beta T cells reportedly derived from several hundred expanded graft clones.

V and J are TRBV12-3 or TRBV12-4 and TRBJ2-7; D is perhaps TRBD1 (5 bases). The sample was PBMCs, mostly from graft donor cells, taken 360 days after TCRalphabeta/CD19-depleted stem cell transplant. This TCR came from a boy under two years old who had a stem cell transplant for Wiskott-Aldrich syndrome, so the T cells may come from the graft donor. CDR3 amino acids: CASSWGLWEQYF. The CDR3 coding sequence is TGTGCCAGCAGTTGGGGCCTTTGGGAGCAGTACTTC.